One sample yielded the 20 T cell receptor beta chains listed below, sequenced in a study of T cell responses to AZD1222 COVID-19 vaccine. Only in-frame clones appear in the TCRdb table, and some are missing; sequencing was by immunoSEQ multiplex PCR. The repertoire holds about 110,000 clones, roughly four fifths seen once, with roughly 4.5% in the top ten. Material: peripheral blood, obtained on day 0 of AZD1222 vaccination. The receptors shown here come from an adult in good health.

CDR3 nucleotides: TGTGCCAGCGCCGGACAGGGACCTTCACCCCTCCACTTT. Its protein is CASAGQGPSPLHF. The V and J genes are TRBV6-5 and TRBJ1-6; 8 bases agree with TRBD1. In germline, CDR1 is MNHEY, CDR2 SVGAGI. The CDR3 extends over 13 amino acids. Trimming cost V 8 bases and J 9 bases; bases outside gene matches: 6.

V gene TRBV3-1 (or the pseudogene TRBV3-2) combines with J gene TRBJ2-2; D is unresolved. V dropped 4 bases and J dropped 0 bases, with 15 bases sitting between them. The CDR3 is 17 residues long. Germline CDR1 LGHDT, CDR2 YNNKEL (reference sequence). CDR3 loop: CASSRRTGHANTGELFF. Here the CDR3 DNA reads TGTGCCAGCAGCCGACGGACGGGTCACGCGAACACCGGGGAGCTGTTTTTT.

The chain recombines TRBV9 with TRBJ1-1; no clear D. Germline CDR1 SGDLS, CDR2 YYNGEE. The CDR3 loop spans 17 amino acids. V lost 1 base and J lost 1, with 17 bases in between. The CDR3 sequence: CASSVSISGRSNTEAFF. DNA of the CDR3: TGTGCCAGCAGCGTAAGTATTTCGGGCAGATCGAACACTGAAGCTTTCTTT.

The chain uses TRBV4-3 and TRBJ2-3; a possible D gene is TRBD1 (5 bases). Germline lookup yields CDR1 LGHNA and CDR2 YSLEER. The CDR3 is 14 residues long. Deletions cut 2 bases from V and 0 bases from J, with 6 bases between. The CDR3 DNA reads as TGCGCCAGCAGCCAAAGGACAAGCACAGATACGCAGTATTTT. Its protein is CASSQRTSTDTQYF.

In the case of this clone: Other DNA sequences in this sample translate to the same CDR3. The V call is TRBV7-9, the J call TRBJ2-7, with a weak D call TRBD1 (5 bases). Trimming shortened V by 5 bases and J by 4 bases, and 9 bases separated the two germline ends. Germline assignment: CDR1 SEHNR and CDR2 FQNEAQ (reference sequence). CDR3 size: 12 residues. CDR3 amino acids: CASSLTGYEQYF. The CDR3 nucleotides read TGTGCCAGCAGCCTTACAGGTTACGAGCAGTACTTC.

The chain has TRBV28 and TRBJ2-7, with 8 bases aligning to TRBD2. Germline V gene lookup returns CDR1 MDHEN and CDR2 SYDVKM. J lost 4 bases, V lost 2 bases, and 4 bases had no gene match. The CDR3 has 14 residues. The CDR3 protein is CASSLSGSWYEQYF. The CDR3 DNA reads as TGTGCCAGCAGTTTAAGCGGGAGTTGGTACGAGCAGTACTTC.

The V call is TRBV7-3, the J call TRBJ2-2, with TRBD2 matching 7 bases. CDR3 length: 15 residues. Germline V gene sequence: CDR1 SGHTA, CDR2 FQGTGA. Trimming took 6 bases from V and 1 from J; bases not matched to a gene: 5. CDR3 sequence (DNA): TGTGCCAGCAGACCTACTAGCGTGAACACCGGGGAGCTGTTTTTT. Its protein product is CASRPTSVNTGELFF.

This chain uses TRBV7-9 with TRBJ2-5; a weak D match, TRBD2 (5 bases). The CDR3 is 16 residues long. Germline CDR1 SEHNR, CDR2 FQNEAQ (reference sequence). Trimming shortened V by 5 bases and J by 3 bases, and 19 bases separated the two germline ends. The CDR3 region has the DNA TGTGCCAGCAGCCAAGTCGCTGCGGGCTCTAAAGAGACCCAGTACTTC. Translated: CASSQVAAGSKETQYF.

This sequence joins TRBV3-1 (or the pseudogene TRBV3-2) and TRBJ1-6, with 9 bases lining up with TRBD1. The CDR3 has 15 residues. The germline V gene has CDR1 LGHDT and CDR2 YNNKEL (reference sequence). V lost 4 bases, J lost 7 bases, and 5 bases stayed unmatched. Here the CDR3 DNA reads TGTGCCAGCAGCCTGAGGGACAGGGTAAATTCACCCCTCCACTTT. Its translation: CASSLRDRVNSPLHF.

Points on this clone: At one of its ends the junction is not consistent with the germline gene, which may arise from a read error. This chain uses TRBV15 with TRBJ2-4; 7 nucleotides agree with TRBD1. Germline V gives CDR1 LNHNV, CDR2 YYDKDF (reference sequence). CDR3 length equals 15 residues. CDR3 nucleotides: TGTGCCACCAGCGCTCGAACAGGGGTCGGGAACATTCAGCACTTC. Encoded protein: CATSARTGVGNIQHF.

The chain uses TRBV28 and TRBJ1-2; D is uncertain. Germline CDR1 MDHEN, CDR2 SYDVKM. The CDR3 covers 10 residues. V shed 6 bases and J shed 10 bases, with 9 bases lying between them. CDR3 amino acids: CASSDIYYTF. CDR3 sequence (DNA): TGTGCCAGCAGCGACATTTACTACACCTTC.

V and J are TRBV5-5 and TRBJ1-6; 7 bases map to TRBD1. The V segment lost 6 bases and the J segment 7 bases; nucleotides outside the gene matches: 7. The CDR3 loop spans 14 amino acids. The germline gives CDR1 SGHKS, CDR2 YYEKEE (reference sequence). The DNA for the CDR3 is TGTGCCAGCAACGGACAGGCGGCGAATTCACCCCTCCACTTT. Protein sequence: CASNGQAANSPLHF.

The chain links TRBV3-1 (or the pseudogene TRBV3-2) to TRBJ1-2, with D possibly matching TRBD1 (6 bases). Trimming shortened V by 2 bases and J by 0 bases, and 22 bases separated the two germline ends. The length of the CDR3 is 19 residues. Germline V lookup: CDR1 LGHDT, CDR2 YNNKEL (reference sequence). The CDR3 loop is CASSQRGGRAGRPNYGYTF. The CDR3 nucleotides read TGTGCCAGCAGCCAAAGAGGGGGACGGGCGGGGAGGCCTAACTATGGCTACACCTTC.

This clone has a single count. V usage is TRBV2 and J usage is TRBJ2-2; 7 bases align to TRBD2. This CDR3 spans 17 amino acids. Trimming cost V 5 bases and J 1 base; bases outside gene matches: 10. CDR1 and CDR2 (germline): SNHLY, FYNNEI. DNA for the CDR3: TGTGCCAGCAGTAACCGGGACTATGGGCTGAACACCGGGGAGCTGTTTTTT. It is translated as CASSNRDYGLNTGELFF.

This CDR3 reads CASSYPGGYGYTF. In DNA form, the CDR3 reads TGTGCCAGCAGCTACCCGGGGGGCTATGGCTACACCTTC. This chain uses TRBV5-4 with TRBJ1-2, with D possibly matching TRBD1 (5 bases). Germline CDR1 SGHNT, CDR2 YYREEE (reference sequence). Between the trimmed V and J ends, which lost 3 bases and 4 bases, there was a span of 10 bases. The CDR3 spans 13 residues.

This clone was observed once. The chain links TRBV5-1 to TRBJ2-5, with a tentative D call TRBD2 (6 bases). The V gene lost 2 bases and the J gene lost 0 bases, with 11 bases spanning the gap. CDR1 and CDR2 (germline): SGHRS, YFSETQ. The CDR3 length is 15 residues. The CDR3 loop reads CASSFGAGNQETQYF. For the CDR3, the DNA is TGCGCCAGCAGCTTTGGGGCGGGGAACCAAGAGACCCAGTACTTC.

The chain has TRBV18 and TRBJ2-2; 7 bases align to TRBD2. The CDR3 runs 16 residues. V was pared by 2 bases and J by 2 bases, with 5 bases of the junction left unmatched. Germline V gene data show CDR1 as KGHSH and CDR2 as LQKENI. CDR3 in amino acids: CASSPLAGANTGELFF. The CDR3 coding sequence is TGTGCCAGCTCACCATTAGCGGGTGCTAACACCGGGGAGCTGTTTTTT. The full variable domain, in which reference TRBV18 and TRBJ2-2 provide the parts outside the CDR3, is NAGVMQNPRHLVRRRGQEARLRCSPMKGHSHVYWYRQLPEEGLKFMVYLQKENIIDESGMPKERFSAEFPKEGPSILRIQQVVRGDSAAYFCASSPLAGANTGELFFGEGSRLTVL.

This clone was observed a handful of times. The chain is built from TRBV19 and TRBJ2-7; D uncertain. Trimming left V 0 bases short and J 5 bases short, with 11 bases between. CDR1 is LNHDA, CDR2 SQIVND, per germline (reference sequence). The CDR3 extends over 14 amino acids. CDR3 DNA sequence: TGTGCCAGTAGTATAGATGTCGCCACAGACGAGCAGTACTTC. It codes for CASSIDVATDEQYF.

This clone came up once. The chain is built from TRBV4-3 and TRBJ1-2, with 10 bases lining up with TRBD1. V shed 4 bases and J 8 bases; nucleotides not matched to a gene: 10. CDR1 is LGHNA, CDR2 YSLEER, per germline. The CDR3 is made up of 15 amino acids. The CDR3 protein is CASSPPLTGGEGYTF. The DNA of the CDR3 is TGCGCCAGCAGCCCACCCTTGACAGGGGGCGAAGGCTACACCTTC.

This chain joins TRBV6-1 and TRBJ2-3; D uncertain. Looked up from germline, CDR1 is MNHNS and CDR2 is SASEGT. The ends were cut back, 0 bases at V and 4 bases at J, with 8 bases in the middle. CDR3 length: 14 residues. CDR3 amino acids: CASSEAGSADTQYF. CDR3 nucleotides: TGTGCCAGCAGTGAAGCGGGGTCGGCAGATACGCAGTATTTT.